This T cell receptor beta chain was retrieved from a study of CD4+ T cells in melanoma. Points from the study as a whole: A reported correlation linked neoantigen-specific CD4+ T cells to CD8+, macrophage and B cell function. Diverse differentiation states were reported for melanoma neoantigen-specific CD4+ T cells.

CDR1 and CDR2 (germline): SNHLY, FYNNEI. Deletions cut 4 bases from V and 2 bases from J, with 12 bases between. This CDR3 has 14 residues. Points on this clone: Antigen: not known.

The protocol was immunoSEQ multiplex PCR, while the TCRdb copy is restricted to in-frame clones and leaves out a portion. The sample has roughly 150,000 clones; over 90% are singletons. The chain carries TRBV2 and TRBJ2-7, with D tentatively TRBD1 (6 bases). This clonotype originated in a human donor with melanoma. CDR3 nucleotide sequence: TGTGCCAGCAGTGTAACGTCAGGGGCCTACGAGCAGTACTTC. It translates to CASSVTSGAYEQYF.